This TCR beta chain was identified during a study of chemoradiotherapy in HPV16-positive cancers. CDR1 SNHLY and CDR2 FYNNEI come from the germline V gene. Trimming took off 4 bases at V and 8 bases at J, with 11 bases between the two ends. This CDR3 comprises 12 residues. Sequenced by immunoSEQ multiplex PCR; TCRdb stores in-frame clones only, minus some. The data hold roughly 23,000 clones, with about 87% observed a single time. The input for sequencing was blood, taken from a patient who underwent chemoradiotherapy. This TCR derives from a human donor with HPV-associated anogenital cancer. The chain is built from TRBV2 and TRBJ1-2; TRBD1 might be the D (5 bases). CDR3 DNA: TGTGCCAGCAGTGTCGGGGCTGGGGGCTACACCTTC. This translates into CASSVGAGGYTF. The whole variable domain, remainder taken from reference TRBV2 and TRBJ1-2, is EPEVTQTPSHQVTQMGQEVILRCVPISNHLYFYWYRQILGQKVEFLVSFYNNEISEKSEIFDDQFSVERPDGSNFTLKIRSTKLEDSAMYFCASSVGAGGYTFGSGTRLTVV.